The sequence of this T cell receptor beta chain was determined in a study of siplizumab effects on memory and regulatory T cells. Whole-study results and caveats: Both greater diversity than memory cells and a major contribution to the alloresponse seemed to characterize naive T cells.

The V segment lost 4 bases and the J segment 7 bases; nucleotides outside the gene matches: 9. The CDR3 is 14 amino acids. Germline V gives CDR1 SGDLS, CDR2 YYNGEE. Clones were read by immunoSEQ multiplex PCR, and TCRdb kept only the in-frame ones, dropping some. The sample has about 82,000 clones; approximately 88% are singletons. With respect to this clone: Its antigen is currently unknown.

The sample comprised Tregs sorted from blood. This receptor was taken from a human donor in good health. J is TRBJ1-2 and V is TRBV9; TRBD1 matches at 8 bases. CDR3 region: CASSSGGGVRGYTF. The CDR3 DNA reads as TGTGCCAGCAGCTCAGGGGGCGGCGTGCGTGGCTACACCTTC.